The present entry profiles one T cell receptor (beta chain) with its context. Its antigen is as yet unknown. The assay was immunoSEQ multiplex PCR, and TCRdb's table has in-frame clones only and misses some. The sample yields 150,000 or so clones, 89% seen once. Germline CDR1 and CDR2: KGHDR and SFDVKD. The CDR3 covers 12 residues. The V end was cut by 3 bases, the J end by 9 bases, with 10 bases between. These data belong to a study of T cell responses to AZD1222 COVID-19 vaccine. Broader study findings: Donors were chiefly white British, with a greater number of females, and clonal diversity was perhaps underestimated. There were vaccine-associated CD4 TCRs across spike, dominant at 160-218 and 743-854. AZD1222 recipients seropositive at baseline numbered only six.

Source: peripheral blood, taken on day 0 of AZD1222 vaccination. This TCR derives from an adult in good health. The chain is built from TRBV24-1 and TRBJ1-1; D is unresolved. This chain's CDR3 is CATSDDRAKAFF. The DNA for the CDR3 is TGTGCCACCAGTGATGACCGAGCTAAAGCTTTCTTT.